This T cell receptor beta chain was recovered during a study of beta chain features in type 1 diabetes. Broader study findings: Across all four CD4+ subsets, people with type 1 diabetes showed modestly shorter TCRB CDR3s.

About this clone itself: Its antigen is as yet unknown.

What was sequenced were expressed TCRB transcripts, since all of the isolated RNA had been reverse transcribed. Using immunoSEQ multiplex PCR, the repertoire was profiled, and TCRdb retains in-frame clones only, with some absent. The sample contains about 180,000 clones, around 7.9% of which appear only once. The sequence was collected from a man in his late teens or twenties with type 1 diabetes. The specimen sequenced was central memory CD4+ T cells from blood.

CDR3 sequence: CASSLRADSGREQYF. CDR3 nucleotide sequence: TGTGCCAGCAGCCTTAGGGCCGACTCGGGGAGGGAGCAGTACTTC. This rearrangement joins TRBV7-8 to TRBJ2-7, with D possibly matching TRBD2 (6 bases). CDR1 and CDR2 (germline): SGHVS, FQNEAQ. Deletions cut 5 bases from V and 7 bases from J, with 21 bases between. The CDR3 totals 15 residues.